The 22 T cell receptor beta chains below were found in one sample sequenced in a study of blood T cell repertoires in COVID-19. TCRdb keeps only in-frame clones here, not all; method: immunoSEQ multiplex PCR. There are about 69,000 clones in the sample; almost 80% occur only once, and 16% lies in the top ten. Sequencing was done on a sample of peripheral blood. Receptors were obtained from a man aged 55 to 70 with acute or convalescent COVID-19.

This clone has a single count. CDR3 amino acids: CASSLSGPGTGELFF. The DNA of the CDR3 is TGTGCCAGCAGCTTATCAGGCCCGGGGACCGGGGAGCTGTTTTTT. The chain has TRBV7-3 and TRBJ2-2; D possibly corresponds to TRBD2 (5 bases). V was trimmed by 2 bases and J by 5 bases, leaving 12 bases between them. This CDR3 has 15 residues. Germline CDR1 is SGHTA and CDR2 is FQGTGA.

The chain recombines TRBV10-3 with TRBJ2-3; maybe TRBD2 (9 bases). This CDR3 contains 17 residues. From germline, CDR1 is ENHRY and CDR2 SYGVKD. The V end lost 2 bases, the J end lost 6 bases, and 21 bases lay between the germline ends. CDR3 nucleotides: TGTGCCATCAGTGAGCGCCAGGGGGCGGGGGGGCCGGATACGCAGTATTTT. It translates to CAISERQGAGGPDTQYF.

The chain links TRBV5-7 to TRBJ2-5; 7 bases align to TRBD2. TRBV5-7 has ORF status, its function being uncertain. The CDR3 totals 14 residues. Unmatched junction bases numbered 8, after V lost 4 bases and J lost 5 bases. The CDR3 here is CASSDREAGETQYF. The CDR3 DNA follows: TGTGCCAGCAGCGACCGGGAGGCCGGGGAGACCCAGTACTTC.

V is TRBV7-3 and J is TRBJ2-1; D unresolved. The germline CDR1 and CDR2 sequences are SGHTA and FQGTGA. The V end lost 5 bases, the J end lost 4 bases, and 6 bases lay between the germline ends. CDR3 length: 12 residues. This CDR3 reads CASSMTYNEQFF. The CDR3 DNA is TGTGCCAGCAGCATGACTTACAATGAGCAGTTCTTC.

V is TRBV27 and J is TRBJ1-2, with D perhaps matching TRBD1 (6 bases). The V and J ends lost 6 bases and 2 bases respectively, with 10 bases between them. This CDR3 spans 13 amino acids. The V gene's germline CDR1 is MNHEY and CDR2 SMNVEV (reference sequence). CDR3 loop: CASSQTGNYGYTF. The CDR3 DNA reads TGTGCCAGCAGCCAAACAGGGAACTATGGCTACACCTTC.

The chain is built from TRBV6-5 and TRBJ1-3; unclear D gene. CDR3 length equals 14 residues. The V gene lost 5 bases and the J gene lost 4 bases, with 12 bases spanning the gap. In germline, CDR1 is MNHEY, CDR2 SVGAGI. The CDR3 spells CASSRSRIGNTIYF. In DNA, the CDR3 is TGTGCCAGCAGTCGCAGCAGGATCGGAAACACCATATATTTT.

The rearrangement links TRBV5-1 to TRBJ2-5, with 7 nucleotides matching TRBD1. Trimming at V came to 2 bases and at J to 3 bases, leaving 7 bases not matched to a gene. Per germline, CDR1 SGHRS and CDR2 YFSETQ. The CDR3 length is 15 residues. The CDR3 region has the DNA TGCGCCAGCAGCTTACAACCAGGGACAGAAGAGACCCAGTACTTC. Translated: CASSLQPGTEETQYF.

V is TRBV19 and J is TRBJ2-7; 12 nucleotides match TRBD2. The CDR3 spans 16 residues. Germline lookup yields CDR1 LNHDA and CDR2 SQIVND (reference sequence). V gave up 3 bases and J gave up 5 bases; unmatched junction bases: 8. In nucleotides, the CDR3 is TGTGCCAGTAGTATGCCCGGACTAGCGGGAAGAGACGAGCAGTACTTC. As protein: CASSMPGLAGRDEQYF.

The chain couples TRBV28 to TRBJ1-2; D is unresolved. The V end was cut by 3 bases, the J end by 7 bases, with 12 bases between. In germline, CDR1 is MDHEN, CDR2 SYDVKM. This CDR3 is 13 amino acids long. CDR3 region: CASSFITAGGYTF. The DNA for the CDR3 is TGTGCCAGCAGTTTTATCACGGCGGGTGGCTACACCTTC.

This chain links TRBV5-1 with TRBJ1-1; 7 positions agree with TRBD1. CDR3 length: 14 amino acids. Looked up from germline, CDR1 is SGHRS and CDR2 is YFSETQ. The V segment lost 3 bases and the J segment 0 bases; nucleotides outside the gene matches: 2. The CDR3 sequence is CASSSDRVNTEAFF. Written as DNA, the CDR3 is TGCGCCAGCAGCTCAGACAGGGTGAACACTGAAGCTTTCTTT. Full variable domain (remainder filled in from reference TRBV5-1 and TRBJ1-1): KAGVTQTPRYLIKTRGQQVTLSCSPISGHRSVSWYQQTPGQGLQFLFEYFSETQRNKGNFPGRFSGRQFSNSRSEMNVSTLELGDSALYLCASSSDRVNTEAFFGQGTRLTVV.

The chain links TRBV5-8 to TRBJ1-6; D remains ambiguous. Germline V CDR1 and CDR2: SGHTS, YDEGEE. Deletions cut 0 bases from V and 4 bases from J, with 8 bases between. This CDR3 is 15 amino acids long. The CDR3 DNA sequence: TGTGCCAGCAGCTTGGCGAGGCTGTATAATTCACCCCTCCACTTT. It is translated as CASSLARLYNSPLHF.

The rearrangement links TRBV11-2 to TRBJ1-2; 8 nucleotides agree with TRBD1. Trimming removed 5 bases from V and 3 bases from J; junction bases left unmatched: 2. The CDR3 runs 13 residues. Germline V gene lookup returns CDR1 SGHAT and CDR2 FQNNGV. For the CDR3, the DNA is TGTGCCAGCAGCCCAGGGGGCCACTATGGCTACACCTTC. It encodes CASSPGGHYGYTF.

The J gene is TRBJ2-7, the V gene TRBV19; 15 positions match TRBD2. The germline gives CDR1 LNHDA, CDR2 SQIVND (reference sequence). CDR3 length: 17 residues. The trim removed 5 bases at V and 3 bases at J, leaving 8 bases unmatched. CDR3 sequence (DNA): TGTGCCAGTAGTCCTAGGACTAGCGGGGGGGCTATCTACGAGCAGTACTTC. Translated: CASSPRTSGGAIYEQYF.

This rearrangement joins TRBV6-2 or TRBV6-3 to TRBJ2-7; D gene ambiguous. Germline V CDR1 and CDR2: MNHEY, SVGEGT. The CDR3 is 15 residues long. V was cut by 6 bases and J by 7 bases, with 22 bases left in between. The CDR3 is CASSLRKGVLREQYF. Written as DNA, the CDR3 is TGTGCCAGCAGCCTCCGCAAAGGTGTTCTGAGGGAGCAGTACTTC.

The chain has TRBV2 and TRBJ1-2; no reliable D call. This CDR3 spans 11 amino acids. V was shortened by 5 bases and J by 6 bases, with 7 bases between the two germline ends. Germline loops: CDR1 SNHLY, CDR2 FYNNEI. Written as DNA, the CDR3 is TGTGCCAGCAGTAACGCAGATGGCTACACCTTC. It yields the protein CASSNADGYTF.

The chain has TRBV2 and TRBJ2-2; D uncertain. The CDR3 is 13 residues long. V was pared by 8 bases and J by 6 bases, with 13 bases between. Germline CDR1 and CDR2: SNHLY and FYNNEI. The CDR3 DNA reads TGTGCCAGCCGACTCCGGATCGCCGGGGAGCTGTTTTTT. Protein: CASRLRIAGELFF.

This sequence joins TRBV29-1 and TRBJ1-4; D possibly corresponds to TRBD1 (6 bases). The CDR3 has 13 residues. CDR1 and CDR2 from the germline V gene are SQVTM and ANQGSEA. V lost 3 bases and J lost 8, with 13 bases in between. This CDR3 is CSVDRGAGEKLFF. The CDR3 DNA follows: TGCAGCGTTGATCGGGGGGCTGGGGAAAAACTGTTTTTT.

The J gene is TRBJ1-6, the V gene TRBV27; possible D gene TRBD1, 5 bases. Trimming pared 3 bases from V and 7 bases from J, leaving 10 bases between. Germline V gene data show CDR1 as MNHEY and CDR2 as SMNVEV (reference sequence). This CDR3 comprises 14 residues. The CDR3: CASSFGGRNSPLHF. The CDR3 DNA is TGTGCCAGCAGTTTTGGGGGGAGGAATTCACCCCTCCACTTT.

The CDR3 nucleotides are TGTGCCAGCAGCTTATTTGAGGGTGACTATGGCTACACCTTC. Amino acid sequence: CASSLFEGDYGYTF. The chain has TRBV7-3 and TRBJ1-2; D not certain. Germline loops: CDR1 SGHTA, CDR2 FQGTGA. CDR3 length: 14 amino acids. Deletions cut 2 bases from V and 3 bases from J, with 10 bases between.

The V gene is TRBV5-4, the J gene TRBJ1-4; perhaps TRBD1 as D (6 bases). Germline V gene data show CDR1 as SGHNT and CDR2 as YYREEE (reference sequence). V was clipped by 1 base and J by 3 bases, with 13 bases between them. CDR3 size: 16 residues. CDR3 DNA sequence: TGTGCCAGCAGCTTGTCATCAGGGGCGGCTAATGAAAAACTGTTTTTT. This codes for CASSLSSGAANEKLFF.

The V call is TRBV5-1, the J call TRBJ1-2; no clear D gene. Germline V CDR1 and CDR2: SGHRS, YFSETQ. The CDR3 is 15 amino acids. The V gene lost 1 base and the J gene lost 4 bases, with 14 bases spanning the gap. As DNA, the CDR3 is TGCGCCAGCAGCTTGACCCCCCACAAAACCTATGGCTACACCTTC. Translation gives CASSLTPHKTYGYTF.

This rearrangement joins TRBV5-1 to TRBJ2-5; D gene uncertain. This CDR3 comprises 14 residues. Germline CDR1 is SGHRS and CDR2 is YFSETQ. Trimming took off 2 bases at V and 5 bases at J, with 13 bases between the two ends. The CDR3 DNA reads TGCGCCAGCAGCTTTCCGCACACCAAGGAGACCCAGTACTTC. It yields the protein CASSFPHTKETQYF.